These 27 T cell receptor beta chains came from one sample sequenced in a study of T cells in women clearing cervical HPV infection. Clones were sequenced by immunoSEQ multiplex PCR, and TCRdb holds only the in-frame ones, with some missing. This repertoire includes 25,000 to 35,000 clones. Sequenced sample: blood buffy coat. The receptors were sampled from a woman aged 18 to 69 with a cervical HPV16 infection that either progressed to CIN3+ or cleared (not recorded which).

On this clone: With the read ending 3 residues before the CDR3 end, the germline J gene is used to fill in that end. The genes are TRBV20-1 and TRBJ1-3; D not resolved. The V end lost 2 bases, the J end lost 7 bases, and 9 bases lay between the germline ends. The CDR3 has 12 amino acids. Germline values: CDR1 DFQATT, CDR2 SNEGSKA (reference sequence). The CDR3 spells CSARQMSNTIYF. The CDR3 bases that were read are TGCAGTGCTAGACAGATGAGTAACACC.

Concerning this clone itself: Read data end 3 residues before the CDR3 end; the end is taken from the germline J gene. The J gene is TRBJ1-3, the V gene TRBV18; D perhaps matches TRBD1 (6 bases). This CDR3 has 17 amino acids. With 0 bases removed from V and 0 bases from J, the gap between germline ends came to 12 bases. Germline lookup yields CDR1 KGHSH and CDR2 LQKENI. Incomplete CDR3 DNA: TGTGCCAGCTCACCACCGACAGGTCGGGCCTCTGGAAACACC. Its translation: CASSPPTGRASGNT. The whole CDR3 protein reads CASSPPTGRASGNTIYF.

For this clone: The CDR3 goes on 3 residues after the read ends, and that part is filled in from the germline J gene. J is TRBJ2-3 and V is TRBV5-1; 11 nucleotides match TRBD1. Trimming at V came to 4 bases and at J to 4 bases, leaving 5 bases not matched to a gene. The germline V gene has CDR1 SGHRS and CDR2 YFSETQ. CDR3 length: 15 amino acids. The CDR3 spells CASSTDRGPPDTQYF. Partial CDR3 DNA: TGCGCCAGCAGCACGGACAGGGGGCCCCCAGATACG.

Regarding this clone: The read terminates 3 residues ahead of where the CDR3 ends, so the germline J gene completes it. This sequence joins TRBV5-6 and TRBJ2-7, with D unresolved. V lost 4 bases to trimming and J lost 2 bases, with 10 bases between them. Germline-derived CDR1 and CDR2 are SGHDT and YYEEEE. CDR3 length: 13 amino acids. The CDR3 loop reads CASSLTRTYEQYF. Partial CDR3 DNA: TGTGCCAGCAGCCTGACACGGACCTACGAG.

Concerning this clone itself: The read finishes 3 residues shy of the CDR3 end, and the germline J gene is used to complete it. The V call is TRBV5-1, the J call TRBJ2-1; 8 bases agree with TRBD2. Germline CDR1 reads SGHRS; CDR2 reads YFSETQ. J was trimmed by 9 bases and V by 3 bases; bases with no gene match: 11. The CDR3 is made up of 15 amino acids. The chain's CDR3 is CASSSDPGGLTEQFF. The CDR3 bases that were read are TGCGCCAGCAGCTCGGACCCGGGGGGGCTGACTGAG.

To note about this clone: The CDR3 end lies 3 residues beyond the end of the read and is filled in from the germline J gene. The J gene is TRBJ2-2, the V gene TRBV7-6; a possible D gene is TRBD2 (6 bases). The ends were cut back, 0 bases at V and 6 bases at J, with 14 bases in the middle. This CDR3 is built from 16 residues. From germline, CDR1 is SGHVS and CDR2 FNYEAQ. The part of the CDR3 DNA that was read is TGTGCCAGCAGCTTAGCTGGGCTAGCGCCGGCCGGGGAG. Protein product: CASSLAGLAPAGE. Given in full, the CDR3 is CASSLAGLAPAGELFF.

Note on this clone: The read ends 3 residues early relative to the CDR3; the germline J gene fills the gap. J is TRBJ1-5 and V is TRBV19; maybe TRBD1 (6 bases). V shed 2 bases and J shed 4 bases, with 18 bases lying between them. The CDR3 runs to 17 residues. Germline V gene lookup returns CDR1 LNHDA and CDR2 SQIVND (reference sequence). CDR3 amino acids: CASSISRGGGHNQPQHF. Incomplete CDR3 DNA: TGTGCCAGTAGTATAAGTCGGGGGGGCGGGCATAATCAGCCC. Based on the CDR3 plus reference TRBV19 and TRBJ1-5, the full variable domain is DGGITQSPKYLFRKEGQNVTLSCEQNLNHDAMYWYRQDPGQGLRLIYYSQIVNDFQKGDIAEGYSVSREKKESFPLTVTSAQKNPTAFYLCASSISRGGGHNQPQHFGDGTRLSIL.

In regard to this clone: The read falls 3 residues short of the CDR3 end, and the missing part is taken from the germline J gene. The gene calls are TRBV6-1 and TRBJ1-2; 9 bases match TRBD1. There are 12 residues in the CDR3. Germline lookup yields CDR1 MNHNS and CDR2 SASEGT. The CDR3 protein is CASSGTGGGYTF. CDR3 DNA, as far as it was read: TGTGCCAGCAGTGGTACAGGGGGCGGC.

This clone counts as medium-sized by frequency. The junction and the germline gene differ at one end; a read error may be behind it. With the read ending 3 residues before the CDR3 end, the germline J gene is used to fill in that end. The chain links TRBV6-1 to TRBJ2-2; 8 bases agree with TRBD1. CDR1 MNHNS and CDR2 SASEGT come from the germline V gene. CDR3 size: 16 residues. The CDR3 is CASSVRQGWNSGELFF. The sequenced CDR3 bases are TGTGCCAGCAGTGTCAGACAGGGGTGGAACTCCGGGGAG.

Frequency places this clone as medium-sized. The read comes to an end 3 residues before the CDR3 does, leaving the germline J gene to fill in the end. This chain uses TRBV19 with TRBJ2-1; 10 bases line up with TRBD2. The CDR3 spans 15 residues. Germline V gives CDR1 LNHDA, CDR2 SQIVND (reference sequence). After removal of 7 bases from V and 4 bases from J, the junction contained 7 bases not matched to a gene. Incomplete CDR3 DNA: TGTGCCAGTACCCCTTTAGCGGGAGGATACAATGAG. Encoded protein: CASTPLAGGYNE. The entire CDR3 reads CASTPLAGGYNEQFF.

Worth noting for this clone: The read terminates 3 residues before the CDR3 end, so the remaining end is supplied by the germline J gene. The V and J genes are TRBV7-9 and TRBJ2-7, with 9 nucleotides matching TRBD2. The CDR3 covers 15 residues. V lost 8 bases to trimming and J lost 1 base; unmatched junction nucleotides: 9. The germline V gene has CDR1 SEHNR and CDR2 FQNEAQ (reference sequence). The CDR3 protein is CASLSTSGYSYEQYF. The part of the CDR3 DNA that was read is TGTGCCAGCCTATCGACTAGCGGTTATTCCTACGAG.

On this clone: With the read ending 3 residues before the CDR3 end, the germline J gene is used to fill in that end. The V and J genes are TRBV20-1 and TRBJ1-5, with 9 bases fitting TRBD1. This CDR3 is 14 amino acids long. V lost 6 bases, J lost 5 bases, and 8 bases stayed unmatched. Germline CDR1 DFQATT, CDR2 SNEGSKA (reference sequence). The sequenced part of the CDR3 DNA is TGCAGTGCAAGTAGGGGACAGGGCTATCAGCCC. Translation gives CSASRGQGYQP. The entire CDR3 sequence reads CSASRGQGYQPQHF.

Partial CDR3 DNA: TGCGCCAGCAGCCAGCCCTGGTCGTCGGACACCGGGGAG. It specifies CASSQPWSSDTGE. The complete CDR3 reads CASSQPWSSDTGELFF. V usage is TRBV4-1 and J usage is TRBJ2-2; D ambiguous. With the read ending 3 residues before the CDR3 end, the germline J gene is used to fill in that end. Per germline, CDR1 MGHRA and CDR2 YSYEKL. The CDR3 runs to 16 residues. V was clipped by 3 bases and J by 3 bases, with 14 bases between them.

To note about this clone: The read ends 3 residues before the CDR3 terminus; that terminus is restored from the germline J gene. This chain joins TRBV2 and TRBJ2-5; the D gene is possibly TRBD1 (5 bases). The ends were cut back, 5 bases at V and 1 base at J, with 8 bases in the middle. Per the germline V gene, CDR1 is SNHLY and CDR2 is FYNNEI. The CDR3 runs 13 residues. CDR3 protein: CASSIRGQETQYF. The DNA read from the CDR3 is TGTGCCAGCAGTATAAGGGGCCAAGAGACC.

The CDR3 region is CASSTNKRELETQYF. CDR3 DNA (partial): TGTGCCAGCAGCACCAATAAGCGGGAACTCGAGACC. The genes are TRBV7-2 and TRBJ2-5, with 7 bases matching TRBD2. Read coverage stops 3 residues before the CDR3 terminus; the germline J gene supplies the remainder. The CDR3 covers 15 residues. CDR1 and CDR2 from the germline V gene are SGHTA and FQGNSA. The ends lost 5 bases at V and 5 bases at J; junction bases unmatched: 11.

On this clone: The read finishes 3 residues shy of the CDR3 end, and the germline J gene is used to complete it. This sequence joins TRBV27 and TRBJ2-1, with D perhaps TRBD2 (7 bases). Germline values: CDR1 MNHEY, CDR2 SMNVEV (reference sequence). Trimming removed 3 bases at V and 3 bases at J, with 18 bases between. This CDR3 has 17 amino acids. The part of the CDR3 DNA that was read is TGTGCCAGCAGTTTGGGACTAAGTAGGGGGGGCTACAATGAG. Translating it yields CASSLGLSRGGYNE. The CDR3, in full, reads CASSLGLSRGGYNEQFF.

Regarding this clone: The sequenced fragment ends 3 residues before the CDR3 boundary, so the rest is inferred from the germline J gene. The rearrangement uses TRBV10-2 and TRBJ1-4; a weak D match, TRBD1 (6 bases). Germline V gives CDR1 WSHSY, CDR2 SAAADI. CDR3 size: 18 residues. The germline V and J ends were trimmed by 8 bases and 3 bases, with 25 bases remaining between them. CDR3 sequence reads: CASGGPGTHRAPNEKLFF. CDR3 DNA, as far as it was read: TGCGCCAGCGGGGGACCGGGGACCCACAGGGCACCTAATGAAAAA.

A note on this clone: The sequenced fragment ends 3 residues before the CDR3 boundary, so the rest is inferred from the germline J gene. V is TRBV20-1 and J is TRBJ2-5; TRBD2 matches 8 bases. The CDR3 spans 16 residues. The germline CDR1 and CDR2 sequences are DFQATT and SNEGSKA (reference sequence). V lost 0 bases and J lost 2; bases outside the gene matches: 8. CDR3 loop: CSARDFGGGRQETQYF. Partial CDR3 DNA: TGCAGTGCTAGAGATTTTGGCGGGGGGCGTCAAGAGACC.

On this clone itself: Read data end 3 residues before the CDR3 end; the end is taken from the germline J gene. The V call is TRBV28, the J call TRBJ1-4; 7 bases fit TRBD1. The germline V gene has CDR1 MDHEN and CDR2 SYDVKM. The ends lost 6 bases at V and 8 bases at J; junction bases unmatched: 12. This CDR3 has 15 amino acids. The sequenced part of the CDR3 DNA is TGTGCCAGCAGGGCAGGGGGGCTCCGGCGAGAAAAA. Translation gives CASRAGGLRREK. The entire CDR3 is CASRAGGLRREKLFF.

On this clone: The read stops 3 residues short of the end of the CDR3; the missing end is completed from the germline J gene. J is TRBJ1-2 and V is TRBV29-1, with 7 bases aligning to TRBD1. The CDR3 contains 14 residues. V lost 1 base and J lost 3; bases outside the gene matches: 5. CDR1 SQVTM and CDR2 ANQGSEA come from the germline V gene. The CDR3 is CSVEVQGPYYGYTF. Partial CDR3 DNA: TGCAGCGTTGAAGTACAGGGGCCCTACTATGGC.

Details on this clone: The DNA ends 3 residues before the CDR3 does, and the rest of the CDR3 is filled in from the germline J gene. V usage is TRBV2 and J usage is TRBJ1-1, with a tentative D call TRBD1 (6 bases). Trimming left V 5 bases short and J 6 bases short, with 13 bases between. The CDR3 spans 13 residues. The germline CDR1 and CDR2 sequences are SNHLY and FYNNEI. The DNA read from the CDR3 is TGTGCCAGCAGTAAACAGGGATGGGCTGAA. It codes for CASSKQGWAE. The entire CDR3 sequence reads CASSKQGWAEAFF.

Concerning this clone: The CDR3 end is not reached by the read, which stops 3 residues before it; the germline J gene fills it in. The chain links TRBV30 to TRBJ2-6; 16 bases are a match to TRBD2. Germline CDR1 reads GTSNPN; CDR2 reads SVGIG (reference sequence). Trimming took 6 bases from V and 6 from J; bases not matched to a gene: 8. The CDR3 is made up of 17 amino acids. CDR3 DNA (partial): TGTGCCTGCCTCCCGGGACTAGCGGGGGGGCTGGCCAACGTC. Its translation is CACLPGLAGGLANV. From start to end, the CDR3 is CACLPGLAGGLANVLTF.

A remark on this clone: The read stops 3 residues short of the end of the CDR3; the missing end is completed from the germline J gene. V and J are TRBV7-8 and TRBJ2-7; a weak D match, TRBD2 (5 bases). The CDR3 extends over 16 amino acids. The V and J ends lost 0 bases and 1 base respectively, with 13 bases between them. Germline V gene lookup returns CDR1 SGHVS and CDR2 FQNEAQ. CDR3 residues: CASSLATGMSSYEQYF. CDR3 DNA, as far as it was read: TGTGCCAGCAGCTTAGCGACGGGGATGTCTTCCTACGAG.

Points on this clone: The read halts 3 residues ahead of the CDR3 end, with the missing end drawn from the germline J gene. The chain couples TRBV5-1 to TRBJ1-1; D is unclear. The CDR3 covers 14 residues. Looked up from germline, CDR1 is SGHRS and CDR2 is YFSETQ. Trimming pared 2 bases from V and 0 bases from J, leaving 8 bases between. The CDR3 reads CASSLRSLNTEAFF. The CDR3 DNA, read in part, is TGCGCCAGCAGCTTAAGGTCTTTGAACACTGAA.

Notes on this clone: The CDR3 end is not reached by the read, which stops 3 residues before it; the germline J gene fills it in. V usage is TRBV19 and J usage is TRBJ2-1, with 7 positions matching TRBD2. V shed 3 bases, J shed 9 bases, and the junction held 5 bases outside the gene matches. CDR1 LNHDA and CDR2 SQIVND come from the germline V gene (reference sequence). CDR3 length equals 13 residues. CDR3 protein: CASSMTSSGEQFF. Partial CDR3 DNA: TGTGCCAGTAGTATGACTAGCTCCGGTGAG.

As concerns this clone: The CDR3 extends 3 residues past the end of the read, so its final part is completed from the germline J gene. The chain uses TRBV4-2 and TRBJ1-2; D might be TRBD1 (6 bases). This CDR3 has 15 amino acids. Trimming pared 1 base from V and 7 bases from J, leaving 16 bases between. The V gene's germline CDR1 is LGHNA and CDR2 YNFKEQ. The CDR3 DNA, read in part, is TGTGCCAGCAGCCAAGGCCCGACAGGTCTTCGTGGC. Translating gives CASSQGPTGLRG. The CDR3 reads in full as CASSQGPTGLRGYTF.

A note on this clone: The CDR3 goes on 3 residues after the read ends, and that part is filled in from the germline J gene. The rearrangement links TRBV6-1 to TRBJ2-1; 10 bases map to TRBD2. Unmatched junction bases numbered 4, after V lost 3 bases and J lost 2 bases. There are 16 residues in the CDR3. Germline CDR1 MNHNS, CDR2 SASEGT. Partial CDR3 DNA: TGTGCCAGCAGTGATTTAGCGGGAGGCACCTACAATGAG. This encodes CASSDLAGGTYNE. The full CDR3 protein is CASSDLAGGTYNEQFF.